The next 17 T cell receptor beta chains were all read from a single sample in a study of spatial heterogeneity in lung cancer. Antigen specificity for these receptors is unknown. Time point reported: sample taken at primary tumor resection. Study-level results: Tumor mutation count correlated with how many alpha and beta TCRs expanded intratumorally.

TCRdb re-derived calls from the 5' RACE reads in MiXCR, one entry per CDR3 protein. The sample lists around 8,100 distinct CDR3 sequences, over 5% occurring once. The input for sequencing was lung tumor tissue, taken at surgery. The receptor source for this set is a male donor with early-stage non-small cell lung cancer.

The CDR3 protein is CASSFLAGAEQFF. CDR3 sequence (DNA): TGTGCCAGCAGCTTCCTAGCGGGAGCGGAGCAGTTCTTC. J is TRBJ2-1 and V is TRBV7-2, with 10 bases matching TRBD2. V shed 3 bases and J 10 bases; nucleotides not matched to a gene: 3. The CDR3 length is 13 residues. Germline loops: CDR1 SGHTA, CDR2 FQGNSA.

The sample holds a few counts of this clonotype. V is TRBV7-2 and J is TRBJ2-5, with D perhaps assigned TRBD1 or TRBD2 (5 bases each). V was shortened by 5 bases and J by 3 bases, with 13 bases between the two germline ends. Germline CDR1 reads SGHTA; CDR2 reads FQGNSA. CDR3 length: 14 amino acids. The CDR3 DNA sequence: TGTGCCAGCAGCACCGGGACCTTAAAAGAGACCCAGTACTTC. Translating it yields CASSTGTLKETQYF.

This clonotype occurred many times. The chain joins TRBV11-1 to TRBJ1-4; D call uncertain. V lost 5 bases and J lost 5, with 9 bases in between. This CDR3 region has 13 residues. Germline V gene lookup returns CDR1 SGHAT and CDR2 FQDESV (reference sequence). CDR3 nucleotides: TGTGCCAGCAGCAAGCAGGAGAATGAAAAACTGTTTTTT. Translation: CASSKQENEKLFF.

There are many counts of this clonotype. This chain joins TRBV18 and TRBJ2-7; unclear D gene. Germline V CDR1 and CDR2: KGHSH, LQKENI. The CDR3 is 12 residues long. V was pared by 6 bases and J by 5 bases, with 11 bases between. CDR3 sequence reads: CASSPNPHEQYF. The DNA for the CDR3 is TGTGCCAGCTCCCCTAACCCCCACGAGCAGTACTTC.

This clonotype was found many times. The chain uses TRBV18 and TRBJ2-5; TRBD2 matches at 7 bases. Per the germline V gene, CDR1 is KGHSH and CDR2 is LQKENI. The trim removed 3 bases at V and 5 bases at J, leaving 6 bases unmatched. CDR3 length: 14 amino acids. The CDR3 region is CASSPRAGDETQYF. The CDR3 DNA is TGTGCCAGCTCACCCCGCGCGGGAGATGAGACCCAGTACTTC.

A few counts support this clonotype. The chain uses TRBV29-1 and TRBJ2-7; no firm D call. Deletions cut 2 bases from V and 3 bases from J, with 8 bases between. Looked up from germline, CDR1 is SQVTM and CDR2 is ANQGSEA. The CDR3 totals 12 residues. The CDR3 region is CSVETDGYEQYF. The DNA for the CDR3 is TGCAGCGTTGAAACGGACGGCTACGAGCAGTACTTC.

This clonotype turned up a few times. The rearrangement joins TRBV3-1 to TRBJ2-7; TRBD2 agrees at 15 bases. CDR1 and CDR2 from the germline V gene are LGHDT and YNNKEL (reference sequence). CDR3 length: 17 amino acids. After removal of 5 bases from V and 2 bases from J, the junction contained 7 bases not matched to a gene. The CDR3 here is CASSFGLAGGTPYEQYF. The DNA for the CDR3 is TGTGCCAGCAGCTTCGGACTAGCGGGAGGGACTCCCTACGAGCAGTACTTC.

There are a few counts of this clonotype. The genes are TRBV6-1 and TRBJ1-1; D ambiguous. Germline V gives CDR1 MNHNS, CDR2 SASEGT. The V and J ends lost 4 bases and 3 bases respectively, with 9 bases between them. The CDR3 loop spans 13 amino acids. CDR3 nucleotide sequence: TGTGCCAGCAGTGTTCGGCGGGACACTGAAGCTTTCTTT. Translation gives CASSVRRDTEAFF.

The table lists this clonotype with many counts. This sequence joins TRBV20-1 and TRBJ2-3; 15 bases fit TRBD2. The CDR3 runs to 15 residues. The germline V gene encodes CDR1 DFQATT and CDR2 SNEGSKA (reference sequence). J gave up 4 bases and V 5 bases, and 4 bases lay outside the gene matches. CDR3 bases: TGCAGTGCTTCCGGGACTAGCGGGGGGTCAGATACGCAGTATTTT. Protein sequence: CSASGTSGGSDTQYF.

This clonotype was detected ten times or more. This chain joins TRBV9 and TRBJ1-6; 10 bases line up with TRBD1. CDR3 length: 16 residues. Germline-derived CDR1 and CDR2 are SGDLS and YYNGEE. V shed 4 bases, J shed 8 bases, and the junction held 9 bases outside the gene matches. DNA of the CDR3: TGTGCCAGCAGCTCTGAAACCGGGACAGGGGATTCACCCCTCCACTTT. It codes for CASSSETGTGDSPLHF.

In its sample, this clonotype was seen many times. The V call is TRBV12-3 or TRBV12-4, the J call TRBJ1-1; D ambiguous. This CDR3 has 13 residues. The V end was cut by 3 bases, the J end by 1 base, with 6 bases between. This CDR3 is CASSLGPNTEAFF. The CDR3 DNA is TGTGCCAGCAGTTTGGGCCCGAACACTGAAGCTTTCTTT.

This chain links TRBV4-1 with TRBJ2-7; D gene ambiguous. The CDR3 totals 14 residues. In germline, CDR1 is MGHRA, CDR2 YSYEKL. Trimming stripped 4 bases from V and 4 bases from J, with 14 bases between. The CDR3 loop reads CASSPSPAKYEQYF. The DNA of the CDR3 is TGCGCCAGCAGCCCCAGCCCGGCCAAGTACGAGCAGTACTTC.

Within the sample, this clonotype is large (0.1 to 1%). Here the CDR3 DNA reads TGTGCCAGCAGTCTTAGCGGAAGCCACCGTGGGGAGCAGTACTTC. This codes for CASSLSGSHRGEQYF. The chain couples TRBV12-3 or TRBV12-4 to TRBJ2-7; TRBD2 is a possible D gene (6 bases). The CDR3 consists of 15 residues. The ends were cut back, 5 bases at V and 7 bases at J, with 21 bases in the middle.

This clonotype was counted a few times. This chain links TRBV5-5 with TRBJ2-5; 7 nucleotides line up with TRBD2. The length of the CDR3 is 17 residues. The V and J ends lost 0 bases and 0 bases, in that order; junction bases with no gene match: 8. The germline V gene encodes CDR1 SGHKS and CDR2 YYEKEE (reference sequence). The chain's CDR3 is CASSLAWLADNQETQYF. The CDR3 bases are TGTGCCAGCAGCTTGGCCTGGCTAGCGGATAACCAAGAGACCCAGTACTTC.

The table lists this clonotype with many counts. The rearrangement joins TRBV27 to TRBJ2-1; weak D call: TRBD2 (5 bases). This CDR3 comprises 15 residues. Trimming left V 5 bases short and J 2 bases short, with 13 bases between. Looked up from germline, CDR1 is MNHEY and CDR2 is SMNVEV (reference sequence). CDR3 bases: TGTGCCAGCAGTCGCATGGGAGCAACCTACAATGAGCAGTTCTTC. It yields the protein CASSRMGATYNEQFF.

This clonotype was seen only a few times. The V and J genes are TRBV12-3 or TRBV12-4 and TRBJ2-1; 7 nucleotides agree with TRBD2. The V and J ends lost 7 bases and 4 bases, in that order; junction bases with no gene match: 10. This CDR3 is 15 amino acids long. The CDR3 nucleotides read TGTGCCAGCATTCCTGGCGGGGGAGGATACAATGAGCAGTTCTTC. This encodes CASIPGGGGYNEQFF.

This clonotype has more than one count but fewer than ten. The chain recombines TRBV6-6 with TRBJ1-3; D is possibly TRBD1 (6 bases). CDR3 length equals 18 residues. From germline, CDR1 is MNHNY and CDR2 SVGAGI (reference sequence). V lost 0 bases and J lost 2, with 17 bases in between. The DNA for the CDR3 is TGTGCCAGCAGTTACTCCTTGGGGGCAGGGAGAGCTGGAAACACCATATATTTT. Translated, it gives CASSYSLGAGRAGNTIYF.